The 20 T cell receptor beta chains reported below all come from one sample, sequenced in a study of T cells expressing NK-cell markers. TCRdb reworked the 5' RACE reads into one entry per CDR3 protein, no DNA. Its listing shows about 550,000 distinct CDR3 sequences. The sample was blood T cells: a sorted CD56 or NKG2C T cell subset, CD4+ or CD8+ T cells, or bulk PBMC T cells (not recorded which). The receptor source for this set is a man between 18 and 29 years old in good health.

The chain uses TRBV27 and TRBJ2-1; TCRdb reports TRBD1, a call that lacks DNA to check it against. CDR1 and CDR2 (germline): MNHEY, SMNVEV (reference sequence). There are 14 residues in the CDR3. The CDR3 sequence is CASSTGLNYNEQFF.

The CDR3 is CSARTGMGSTDTQYF. The V call is TRBV20-1, the J call TRBJ2-3; TCRdb picks TRBD1, but there is no DNA to check that call. This CDR3 contains 15 residues. Germline V lookup: CDR1 DFQATT, CDR2 SNEGSKA (reference sequence).

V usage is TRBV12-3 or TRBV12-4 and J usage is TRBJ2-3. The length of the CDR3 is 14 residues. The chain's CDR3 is CASSLVQSTDTQYF.

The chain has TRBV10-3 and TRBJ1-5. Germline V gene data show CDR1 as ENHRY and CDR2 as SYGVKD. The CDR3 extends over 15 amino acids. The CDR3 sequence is CAISESRSDGQPQHF.

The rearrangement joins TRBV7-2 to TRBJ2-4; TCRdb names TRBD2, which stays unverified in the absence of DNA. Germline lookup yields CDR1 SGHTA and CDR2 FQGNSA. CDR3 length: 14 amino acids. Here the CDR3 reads CASTLPLAKNIQYF.

CDR3 region: CASSRGALAKNIQYF. This chain uses TRBV12-3 or TRBV12-4 with TRBJ2-4; TCRdb lists TRBD1, though no DNA is available to test this call. The CDR3 has 15 amino acids.

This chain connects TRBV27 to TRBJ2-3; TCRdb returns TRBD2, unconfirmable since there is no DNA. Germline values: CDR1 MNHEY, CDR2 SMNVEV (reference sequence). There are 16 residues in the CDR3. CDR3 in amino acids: CASSRIGVAGTDTQYF.

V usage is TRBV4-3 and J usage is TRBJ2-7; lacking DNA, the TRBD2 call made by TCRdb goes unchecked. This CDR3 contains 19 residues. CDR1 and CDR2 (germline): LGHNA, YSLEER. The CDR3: CASSQELGTSGRWSYEQYF.

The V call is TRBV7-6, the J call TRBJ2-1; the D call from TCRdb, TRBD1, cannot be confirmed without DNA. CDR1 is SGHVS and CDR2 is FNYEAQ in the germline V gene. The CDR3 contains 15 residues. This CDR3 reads CASSPGTVSLDEQFF.

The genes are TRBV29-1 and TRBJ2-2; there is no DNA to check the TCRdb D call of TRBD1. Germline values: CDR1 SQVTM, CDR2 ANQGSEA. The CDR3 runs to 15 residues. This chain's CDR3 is CSAGITGIGTGELFF.

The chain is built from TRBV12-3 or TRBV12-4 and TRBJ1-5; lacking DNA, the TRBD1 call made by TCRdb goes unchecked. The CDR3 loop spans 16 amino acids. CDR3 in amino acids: CASSYLRTGNNQPQHF.

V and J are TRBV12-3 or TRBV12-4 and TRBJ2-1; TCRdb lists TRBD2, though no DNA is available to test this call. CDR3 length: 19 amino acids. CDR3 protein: CASSLALLAGGPFHNEQFF.

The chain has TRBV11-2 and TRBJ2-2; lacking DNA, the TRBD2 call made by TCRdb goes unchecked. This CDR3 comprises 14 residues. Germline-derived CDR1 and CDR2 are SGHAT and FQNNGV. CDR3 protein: CASAGLAETGELFF.

CDR3 residues: CASSLLGTPVVIGELFF. J is TRBJ2-2 and V is TRBV5-1; TCRdb's D call, TRBD2, is unchecked because there is no DNA. Germline V gene sequence: CDR1 SGHRS, CDR2 YFSETQ. The CDR3 runs 17 residues.

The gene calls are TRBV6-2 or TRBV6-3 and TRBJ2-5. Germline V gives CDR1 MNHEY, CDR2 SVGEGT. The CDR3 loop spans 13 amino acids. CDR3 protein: CASSLYRSETQYF.

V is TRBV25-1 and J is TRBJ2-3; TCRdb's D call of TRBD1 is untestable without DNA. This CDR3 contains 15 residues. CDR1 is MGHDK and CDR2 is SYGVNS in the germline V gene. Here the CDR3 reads CASSEGVRSTDTQYF.

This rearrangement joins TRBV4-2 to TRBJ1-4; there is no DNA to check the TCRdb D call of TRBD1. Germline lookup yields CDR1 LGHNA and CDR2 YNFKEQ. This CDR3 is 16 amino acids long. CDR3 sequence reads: CASSQEGDSYNEKLFF.

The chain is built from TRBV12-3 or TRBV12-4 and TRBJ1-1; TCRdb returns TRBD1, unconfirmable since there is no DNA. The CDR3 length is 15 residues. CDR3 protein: CASSRADRANTEAFF.

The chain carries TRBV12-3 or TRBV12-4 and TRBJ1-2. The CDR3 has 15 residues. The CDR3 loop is CASSFQTPPNYGYTF.

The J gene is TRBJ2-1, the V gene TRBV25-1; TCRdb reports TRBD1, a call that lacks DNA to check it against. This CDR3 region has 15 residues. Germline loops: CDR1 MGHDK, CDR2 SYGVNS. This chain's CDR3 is CASSRKGKIYNEQFF.